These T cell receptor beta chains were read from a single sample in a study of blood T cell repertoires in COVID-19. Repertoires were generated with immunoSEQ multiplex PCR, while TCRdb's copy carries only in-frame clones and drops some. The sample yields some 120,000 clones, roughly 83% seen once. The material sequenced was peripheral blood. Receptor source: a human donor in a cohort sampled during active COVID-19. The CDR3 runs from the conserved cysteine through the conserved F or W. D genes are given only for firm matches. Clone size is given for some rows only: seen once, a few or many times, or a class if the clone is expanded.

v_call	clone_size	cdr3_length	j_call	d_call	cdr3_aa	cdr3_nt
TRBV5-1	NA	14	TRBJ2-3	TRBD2	CASSLTPGGFTQYF	TGCGCCAGCAGCTTGACGCCCGGGGGGTTTACGCAGTATTTT
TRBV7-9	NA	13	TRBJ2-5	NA	CASSLVTQETQYF	TGTGCCAGCAGCTTAGTCACTCAAGAGACCCAGTACTTC
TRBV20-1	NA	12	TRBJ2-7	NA	CSASLTYNEQYF	TGCAGTGCTAGTCTAACGTATAACGAGCAGTACTTC
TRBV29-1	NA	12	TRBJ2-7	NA	CSATGRTYEQYF	TGCAGCGCTACAGGTCGTACCTACGAGCAGTACTTC
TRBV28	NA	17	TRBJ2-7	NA	CASSPPPAAVKGYEQYF	TGTGCCAGCAGTCCCCCCCCGGCGGCCGTAAAAGGCTACGAGCAGTACTTC
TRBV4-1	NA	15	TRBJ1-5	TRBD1	CASSLLTGDNQPQHF	TGCGCCAGCAGCCTTTTGACAGGGGATAATCAGCCCCAGCATTTT
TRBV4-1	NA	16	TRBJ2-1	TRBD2	CASSQLGLAGDYEQFF	TGCGCCAGCAGCCAACTGGGACTAGCGGGAGACTATGAGCAGTTCTTC
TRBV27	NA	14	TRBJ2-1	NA	CASSLSLVVEQQFF	TGTGCCAGCAGTTTATCCTTGGTGGTTGAGCAGCAGTTCTTC
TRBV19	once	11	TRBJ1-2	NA	CASGQYGGYTF	TGTGCATCTGGACAGTATGGAGGCTACACCTTC
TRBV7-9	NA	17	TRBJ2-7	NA	CASSSTVKTENSYEQYF	TGTGCCAGCAGCTCCACCGTGAAGACGGAGAACTCCTACGAGCAGTACTTC
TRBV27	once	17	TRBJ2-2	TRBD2	CASSSSSGKRDTGELFF	TGTGCCAGCAGTTCCTCTAGCGGGAAGAGGGACACCGGGGAGCTGTTTTTT
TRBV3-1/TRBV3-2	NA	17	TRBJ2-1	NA	CASSQDVSEYSYNEQFF	TGTGCCAGCAGCCAAGATGTGAGTGAATACTCCTACAATGAGCAGTTCTTC
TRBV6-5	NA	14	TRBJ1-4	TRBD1	CASSRQGTNEKLFF	TGTGCCAGCAGCCGACAGGGGACTAATGAAAAACTGTTTTTT
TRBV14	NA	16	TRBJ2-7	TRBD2	CASSQGLAGGYLGQYF	TGTGCCAGCAGCCAAGGGCTAGCGGGAGGTTACCTAGGGCAGTACTTC
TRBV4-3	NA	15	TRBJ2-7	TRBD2	CASSPGTSPSYEQYF	TGCGCCAGCAGCCCAGGGACTAGCCCCTCCTACGAGCAGTACTTC
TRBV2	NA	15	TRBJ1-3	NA	CASTDDWSSGNTIYF	TGTGCCAGCACCGATGACTGGAGCTCTGGAAACACCATATATTTT
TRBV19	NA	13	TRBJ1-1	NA	CASQYGVGAEAFF	TGTGCCAGTCAATACGGGGTGGGCGCTGAAGCTTTCTTT
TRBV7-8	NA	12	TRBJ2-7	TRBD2	CASSLAAYEQYF	TGTGCCAGCAGTCTAGCGGCCTACGAGCAGTACTTC
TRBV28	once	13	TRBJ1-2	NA	CASSPRGSSGYTF	TGTGCCAGCAGTCCCCGGGGGAGCAGCGGCTACACCTTC
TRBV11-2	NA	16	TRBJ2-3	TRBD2	CASSSGLAGRGDTQYF	TGTGCCAGCAGCTCAGGACTAGCGGGGAGGGGAGATACGCAGTATTTT
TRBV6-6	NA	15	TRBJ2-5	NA	CASSYVQGNQETQYF	TGTGCCAGCAGTTACGTTCAGGGAAACCAAGAGACCCAGTACTTC
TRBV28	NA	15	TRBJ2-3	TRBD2	CASRDSGRARDTQYF	TGTGCCAGCAGGGATAGCGGGAGGGCTCGAGATACGCAGTATTTT
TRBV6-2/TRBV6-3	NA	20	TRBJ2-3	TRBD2	CASSYSGYLAGEYSTDTQYF	TGTGCCAGCAGTTACTCGGGATATCTAGCGGGAGAGTATAGCACAGATACGCAGTATTTT
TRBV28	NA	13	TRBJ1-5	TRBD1	CASSGTARGPQHF	TGTGCCAGCAGCGGGACAGCTCGGGGGCCCCAGCATTTT
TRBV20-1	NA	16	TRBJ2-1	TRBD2	CSASPLLASSYNEQFF	TGCAGTGCTAGTCCATTACTAGCGAGCTCCTACAATGAGCAGTTCTTC
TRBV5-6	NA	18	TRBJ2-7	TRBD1	CASSRYGTGNISNFGTYF	TGTGCCAGCAGCCGTTACGGGACAGGTAACATCAGTAATTTCGGGACGTACTTC
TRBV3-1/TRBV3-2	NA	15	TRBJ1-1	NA	CASSPLRAANTEAFF	TGTGCCAGCAGCCCACTGAGGGCGGCCAACACTGAAGCTTTCTTT
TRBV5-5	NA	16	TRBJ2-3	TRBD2	CASSIGTSGFTDTQYF	TGTGCCAGCAGCATCGGGACTAGCGGGTTCACAGATACGCAGTATTTT
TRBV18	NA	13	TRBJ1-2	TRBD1	CASSPQTGDGYTF	TGTGCCAGCTCACCCCAAACAGGGGATGGCTACACCTTC
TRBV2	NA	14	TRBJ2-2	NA	CATIADANTGELFF	TGTGCCACCATAGCTGATGCGAACACCGGGGAGCTGTTTTTT
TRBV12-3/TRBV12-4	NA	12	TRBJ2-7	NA	CASSRSSYEQYF	TGTGCCAGCAGCCGTAGCTCCTACGAGCAGTACTTC
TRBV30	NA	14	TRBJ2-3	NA	CAWSLGGSTDTQYF	TGTGCCTGGAGTTTAGGAGGTAGCACAGATACGCAGTATTTT
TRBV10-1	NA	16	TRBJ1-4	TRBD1	CASSESTGLGLEKLFF	TGCGCCAGCAGTGAGTCGACAGGGCTGGGGCTGGAAAAACTGTTTTTT
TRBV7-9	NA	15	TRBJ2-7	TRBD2	CASSPTSGRSYEQYF	TGTGCCAGCAGCCCTACTAGCGGACGCTCCTACGAGCAGTACTTC
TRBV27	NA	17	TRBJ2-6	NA	CASSLDSLESGANVLTF	TGTGCCAGCAGTCTGGACAGCCTAGAATCTGGGGCCAACGTCCTGACTTTC
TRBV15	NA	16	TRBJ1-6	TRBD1	CATRSGTGSYNSPLHF	TGTGCCACCAGGTCTGGGACAGGGAGTTATAATTCACCCCTCCACTTT
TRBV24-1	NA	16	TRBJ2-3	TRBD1	CATSDSGTGHTDTQYF	TGTGCCACCAGTGATTCCGGGACAGGGCATACAGATACGCAGTATTTT
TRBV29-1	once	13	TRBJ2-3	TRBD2	CSVYRMTSGGQYF	TGCAGCGTTTACAGAATGACTAGCGGAGGGCAGTATTTT
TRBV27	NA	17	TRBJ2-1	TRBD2	CASRILTSVDSYNEQFF	TGTGCCAGCAGAATCCTTACTAGCGTAGACTCCTACAATGAGCAGTTCTTC